The entry below describes one T cell receptor (beta chain). CDR3 length: 15 amino acids. Germline CDR1 reads SEHNR; CDR2 reads FQNEAQ (reference sequence). After removal of 5 bases from V and 1 base from J, the junction contained 5 bases not matched to a gene. The data belong to a study of blood T cell repertoires in COVID-19. Individuals in the exposed group had encountered a COVID-19 case within 2 weeks preceding study entry. Here immunoSEQ multiplex PCR was the method, and the copy in TCRdb shows in-frame clones only, minus some. This table has roughly 270,000 clones, roughly 85% appearing once. Sequenced material: PBMCs or T cells enriched from blood (not recorded which). This chain connects TRBV7-9 to TRBJ1-5, with TRBD1 identical over 7 bases. The source of this sequence is a man aged 35-49 years who had been exposed to COVID-19. CDR3 in DNA: TGTGCCAGCAGCGAAGACAGGGAGAGCAATCAGCCCCAGCATTTT. It yields the protein CASSEDRESNQPQHF.